Listed here are 28 T cell receptor beta chains from one sample, sequenced in a study of T cells in Graves' hyperthyroidism and ophthalmopathy (dated by TCRdb to about 2019). Library construction relied on multiplex PCR. The instrument given in TCRdb is Illumina HiSeq 2000. Amplification of TCR beta CDR3 regions was carried out from RNA transcripts. The first round of RT-PCR for the TCR CDR3 was performed with the HTBI primer set and the Qiagen OneStep RT-PCR kit. Using fastp at Q25 and MiXCR, TCRdb reprocessed the public reads and kept productive beta chains. Here each entry gathers all rows of one CDR3 protein and keeps the most common genes and DNA. The sample profile shows about 840,000 distinct CDR3 sequences; around 38% of them were found once. The ten largest clones add up to 7% to 10% of the sample. Sequenced: blood. The receptors were sampled from a man between 18 and 29 years old with Graves' hyperthyroidism.

The sample holds a few counts of this clonotype. CDR3 sequence: CSVERKTEAFF. The CDR3 nucleotides are TGCAGCGTTGAGAGGAAGACTGAAGCTTTCTTT. The chain couples TRBV29-1 to TRBJ1-1; D uncertain. V shed 3 bases and J shed 5 bases, with 7 bases lying between them. Germline-derived CDR1 and CDR2 are SQVTM and ANQGSEA. The CDR3 is 11 amino acids. Together with reference TRBV29-1 and TRBJ1-1, the CDR3 gives the full variable domain: SAVISQKPSRDICQRGTSLTIQCQVDSQVTMMFWYRQQPGQSLTLIATANQGSEATYESGFVIDKFPISRPNLTFSTLTVSNMSPEDSSIYLCSVERKTEAFFGQGTRLTVV.

CDR3 DNA: TGTGCCAGCAGTGCCAGGGGGCGGGACACTGAAAAACTGTTTTTT. Translation: CASSARGRDTEKLFF. This rearrangement joins TRBV2 to TRBJ1-4; TRBD1 aligns across 8 bases. The ends lost 4 bases at V and 7 bases at J; junction bases unmatched: 8. This CDR3 spans 15 amino acids. Germline V CDR1 and CDR2: SNHLY, FYNNEI.

DNA of the CDR3: TGTGCCAGCAGCTTAGTAGGGTTCCGTTACGAGCAGTACTTC. Translating gives CASSLVGFRYEQYF. This chain links TRBV7-9 with TRBJ2-7; D not resolved. Germline CDR1 reads SEHNR; CDR2 reads FQNEAQ (reference sequence). The CDR3 loop spans 14 amino acids. Trimming stripped 1 base from V and 4 bases from J, with 11 bases between.

Here the CDR3 reads CASSITQGRREPQHF. CDR3 sequence (DNA): TGTGCCAGCAGTATTACTCAGGGACGCCGGGAGCCCCAGCATTTT. The J gene is TRBJ1-5, the V gene TRBV12-3 or TRBV12-4; the D gene is possibly TRBD1 (5 bases). This CDR3 has 15 amino acids. V lost 5 bases to trimming and J lost 8 bases, with 19 bases between them.

This clonotype turned up a few times. J is TRBJ2-7 and V is TRBV9; either TRBD1 or TRBD2 may fit D (5 bases each). Germline values: CDR1 SGDLS, CDR2 YYNGEE. The V end was cut by 0 bases, the J end by 1 base, with 11 bases between. This CDR3 is built from 15 residues. In DNA, the CDR3 is TGTGCCAGCAGCGTAGATGGGGCGGGTTCCTACGAGCAGTACTTC. This codes for CASSVDGAGSYEQYF. Combining the CDR3 with reference TRBV9 and TRBJ2-7 gives the whole variable domain DSGVTQTPKHLITATGQRVTLRCSPRSGDLSVYWYQQSLDQGLQFLIQYYNGEERAKGNILERFSAQQFPDLHSELNLSSLELGDSALYFCASSVDGAGSYEQYFGPGTRLTVT.

A word on this clonotype: A much larger clonotype is one base distant, so this may be a read error. CDR3 sequence (DNA): TGTGCCAGCAGCCGAGCGAATGGCTACACCTTC. Translation gives CASSRANGYTF. The chain uses TRBV7-2 and TRBJ1-2; D gene unclear. The CDR3 has 11 residues. CDR1 SGHTA and CDR2 FQGNSA come from the germline V gene. Trimming pared 5 bases from V and 6 bases from J, leaving 7 bases between.

The chain combines TRBV5-8 with TRBJ1-5; D is undetermined. V was pared by 4 bases and J by 10 bases, with 21 bases between. The CDR3 spans 15 residues. CDR1 and CDR2 from the germline V gene are SGHTS and YDEGEE. CDR3 coding DNA: TGTGCCAGCAGCGACGGTCCCCTTGGGCAATCACCCCAGCATTTT. Its translation: CASSDGPLGQSPQHF.

J is TRBJ2-3 and V is TRBV24-1, with 7 bases fitting TRBD1. V gave up 9 bases and J gave up 5 bases; unmatched junction bases: 7. CDR1 is KGHDR and CDR2 is SFDVKD in the germline V gene. The CDR3 contains 13 residues. CDR3 region: CATGTQGIDTQYF. The CDR3 nucleotides are TGTGCCACCGGTACACAGGGGATAGATACGCAGTATTTT.

The genes are TRBV10-3 and TRBJ1-6, with TRBD1 matching 7 bases. This CDR3 is built from 14 residues. Germline-derived CDR1 and CDR2 are ENHRY and SYGVKD. The V segment lost 10 bases and the J segment 3 bases; nucleotides outside the gene matches: 6. CDR3 protein: CATGQDFYNSPLHF. The CDR3 DNA reads as TGTGCCACCGGACAGGACTTCTATAATTCACCCCTCCACTTT.

The chain combines TRBV10-3 with TRBJ2-3; weak D call: TRBD2 (5 bases). V was pared by 4 bases and J by 0 bases, with 8 bases between. CDR1 is ENHRY and CDR2 is SYGVKD in the germline V gene. The CDR3 has 14 amino acids. The DNA for the CDR3 is TGTGCCATCAGTGGGCGGACTAGCACAGATACGCAGTATTTT. Its translation: CAISGRTSTDTQYF.

The chain has TRBV4-1 and TRBJ2-7; a weak D match, TRBD2 (6 bases). Trimming stripped 4 bases from V and 3 bases from J, with 13 bases between. This CDR3 has 14 residues. The germline V gene encodes CDR1 MGHRA and CDR2 YSYEKL. CDR3 residues: CASSPTKGGYEQYF. In nucleotides, the CDR3 is TGCGCCAGCAGCCCCACGAAGGGAGGCTACGAGCAGTACTTC.

The rearrangement links TRBV12-3 or TRBV12-4 to TRBJ1-4, with 7 nucleotides matching TRBD1. V lost 4 bases, J lost 5 bases, and 10 bases stayed unmatched. This CDR3 region has 16 residues. This chain's CDR3 is CASSYSRTGANEKLFF. The CDR3 bases are TGTGCCAGCAGTTACTCCCGGACAGGAGCCAATGAAAAACTGTTTTTT.

V and J are TRBV12-3 or TRBV12-4 and TRBJ2-7; 13 bases match TRBD2. The V and J ends lost 3 bases and 5 bases, in that order; junction bases with no gene match: 4. The CDR3 totals 15 residues. The CDR3 region has the DNA TGTGCCAGCAGTTTTGGACTAGCGGGGGAGAACGAGCAGTACTTC. Protein product: CASSFGLAGENEQYF.

This clonotype was counted many times. The chain couples TRBV7-2 to TRBJ2-5; D is possibly TRBD2 (6 bases). CDR3 length: 15 residues. Germline assignment: CDR1 SGHTA and CDR2 FQGNSA. V shed 1 base and J shed 5 bases, with 14 bases lying between them. The CDR3 region has the DNA TGTGCCAGCAGCTTAGGAGGCGGGAATGGCGAGACCCAGTACTTC. As protein: CASSLGGGNGETQYF.

Turning to this clonotype: A read error may account for a junction end that differs from germline. The genes are TRBV7-3 and TRBJ1-6; D is unclear. The CDR3 length is 14 residues. Per germline, CDR1 SGHTA and CDR2 FQGTGA. The CDR3: CASSPRGINSPLHF. The CDR3, as DNA: TGTGCTAGCAGCCCCCGCGGGATTAATTCACCCCTCCACTTT. The entire variable domain, with the rest obtained from reference TRBV7-3 and TRBJ1-6, is as follows: GAGVSQTPSNKVTEKGKYVELRCDPISGHTALYWYRQSLGQGPEFLIYFQGTGAADDSGLPNDRFFAVRPEGSVSTLKIQRTERGDSAVYLCASSPRGINSPLHFGNGTRLTVT.

This sequence joins TRBV19 and TRBJ1-1; the D is unclear. Looked up from germline, CDR1 is LNHDA and CDR2 is SQIVND (reference sequence). CDR3 length: 15 residues. Trimming took off 6 bases at V and 0 bases at J, with 14 bases between the two ends. As DNA, the CDR3 is TGTGCCAGTAGGGTGACTGATAACATGAACACTGAAGCTTTCTTT. It yields the protein CASRVTDNMNTEAFF.

This clonotype was observed many times. The chain is built from TRBV29-1 and TRBJ1-3, with unresolved D. Deletions cut 5 bases from V and 0 bases from J, with 8 bases between. Germline lookup yields CDR1 SQVTM and CDR2 ANQGSEA. The CDR3 has 13 residues. CDR3 bases: TGCAGCGTTCAGAGAGGCTCTGGAAACACCATATATTTT. It codes for CSVQRGSGNTIYF.

V and J are TRBV20-1 and TRBJ2-7, with 7 bases that match TRBD1. CDR1 DFQATT and CDR2 SNEGSKA come from the germline V gene (reference sequence). Trimming removed 6 bases from V and 6 bases from J; junction bases left unmatched: 11. This CDR3 region has 13 residues. CDR3 protein: CSANDGTVGEQYF. In DNA, the CDR3 is TGCAGTGCCAACGACGGGACAGTCGGCGAGCAGTACTTC.

This clonotype was observed a few times. The chain employs TRBV14 and TRBJ2-7; TRBD1 is a possible D gene (5 bases). The CDR3 loop spans 13 amino acids. V was shortened by 2 bases and J by 7 bases, with 12 bases between the two germline ends. Germline CDR1 is SGHDN and CDR2 is FVKESK. The DNA for the CDR3 is TGTGCCAGCAGCCAACCCAGGGTGGGGGAGCAGTACTTC. It translates to CASSQPRVGEQYF.

Only a few counts were recorded for this clonotype. The V call is TRBV5-1, the J call TRBJ2-2; D ambiguous. The CDR3 covers 13 residues. In germline, CDR1 is SGHRS, CDR2 YFSETQ. Trimming removed 4 bases from V and 6 bases from J, with 10 bases in between. CDR3 sequence (DNA): TGCGCCAGCAGCCCTGGGCTTCCCGGGGAGCTGTTTTTT. As protein: CASSPGLPGELFF.

Ten or more counts support this clonotype. The chain carries TRBV2 and TRBJ1-2; D remains unclear. The CDR3 totals 13 residues. Germline V gives CDR1 SNHLY, CDR2 FYNNEI. V lost 7 bases, J lost 1 base, and 10 bases lay in between. In DNA form, the CDR3 reads TGTGCCAGCACCACCAGCCTTAACTATGGCTACACCTTC. Translating it yields CASTTSLNYGYTF.

V usage is TRBV15 and J usage is TRBJ1-6, with a tentative D call TRBD1 (5 bases). CDR3 size: 16 residues. The germline V and J ends were trimmed by 3 bases and 2 bases, with 11 bases remaining between them. Germline V gene data show CDR1 as LNHNV and CDR2 as YYDKDF (reference sequence). The CDR3 reads CATSSEGAAYNSPLHF. The CDR3 coding sequence is TGTGCCACCAGCAGCGAAGGGGCAGCCTATAATTCACCCCTCCACTTT.

This chain connects TRBV25-1 to TRBJ2-5, with TRBD1 matching 7 bases. Unmatched junction bases numbered 11, after V lost 8 bases and J lost 5 bases. The germline V gene has CDR1 MGHDK and CDR2 SYGVNS. The CDR3 runs to 14 residues. The CDR3 DNA is TGTGCCAGCTCAGATTACAGGGGCGAGGAGACCCAGTACTTC. Amino acids: CASSDYRGEETQYF.

V and J are TRBV5-1 and TRBJ2-7; no firm D call. The V gene's germline CDR1 is SGHRS and CDR2 YFSETQ. The CDR3 is 13 residues long. Trimming pared 1 base from V and 7 bases from J, leaving 12 bases between. The CDR3 nucleotides are TGCGCCAGCAGCTTGTGGGCTATGTGGGAGCAGTACTTC. It codes for CASSLWAMWEQYF.

Ten or more counts support this clonotype. This chain connects TRBV15 to TRBJ1-2, with 7 bases lining up with TRBD1. CDR3 size: 13 residues. V shed 1 base and J 13 bases; nucleotides not matched to a gene: 9. CDR1 LNHNV and CDR2 YYDKDF come from the germline V gene (reference sequence). The CDR3 loop is CATSRGSRGELTF. CDR3 DNA: TGTGCCACCAGCAGAGGATCCAGGGGGGAACTCACCTTC.

This clonotype was observed a handful of times. The chain recombines TRBV14 with TRBJ1-6, with D unresolved. The CDR3 runs to 15 residues. Trimming shortened V by 1 base and J by 5 bases, and 9 bases separated the two germline ends. Germline V gene data show CDR1 as SGHDN and CDR2 as FVKESK. The DNA of the CDR3 is TGTGCCAGCAGCCAAGGACCCATCAATAATTCACCCCTCCACTTT. Protein sequence: CASSQGPINNSPLHF. Full variable domain (missing parts from reference TRBV14 and TRBJ1-6): EAGVTQFPSHSVIEKGQTVTLRCDPISGHDNLYWYRRVMGKEIKFLLHFVKESKQDESGMPNNRFLAERTGGTYSTLKVQPAELEDSGVYFCASSQGPINNSPLHFGNGTRLTVT.

For this clonotype: A much bigger clone sits one base away, suggesting this may be a read error. This chain uses TRBV19 with TRBJ1-1; 7 bases align to TRBD1. Germline assignment: CDR1 LNHDA and CDR2 SQIVND (reference sequence). There are 15 residues in the CDR3. In nucleotides, the CDR3 is TGCGCCAGCAGCGCGATGGGACAGCCCAACACTGAAGCTTTCTTT. Translated, it gives CASSAMGQPNTEAFF.

This clonotype was recorded a few times. The chain combines TRBV19 with TRBJ2-2, with D uncertain. Germline assignment: CDR1 LNHDA and CDR2 SQIVND (reference sequence). V was pared by 4 bases and J by 9 bases, with 12 bases between. This CDR3 spans 13 amino acids. In DNA, the CDR3 is TGTGCCAGTAGTACCTCCCACGAATGGGAGCTGTTTTTT. It yields the protein CASSTSHEWELFF.